These 2 T cell receptor beta chains came from one sample sequenced in a study of beta chain features in type 1 diabetes. Study-wide findings and caveats: Shorter TCRB CDR3s, moderately but significantly so, were found in Type 1 diabetes patients in all four CD4+ subsets.

Their antigens are not known. Expressed TCRB transcripts were sequenced after all isolated RNA was converted to cDNA. Sequencing used immunoSEQ multiplex PCR; TCRdb keeps in-frame clones, though not all of them. This sample has about 170,000 clones, with less than 10% found just once. The sample comprised central memory CD4+ T cells from blood. These receptors were taken from a man aged 18 to 30 with type 1 diabetes.

This clone was seen a handful of times. The chain uses TRBV19 and TRBJ1-3; 10 bases are a match to TRBD1. The length of the CDR3 is 18 residues. Trimming at V came to 6 bases and at J to 4 bases, leaving 15 bases not matched to a gene. Germline loops: CDR1 LNHDA, CDR2 SQIVND (reference sequence). The CDR3 sequence is CASSSTPGTGAGGNTIYF. In nucleotides, the CDR3 is TGTGCCAGTAGCAGCACGCCCGGGACAGGGGCAGGAGGAAACACCATATATTTT.

This clone was detected a few times. The chain joins TRBV11-2 to TRBJ1-1; tentative D call: TRBD1 (5 bases). This CDR3 spans 13 amino acids. The V end was cut by 3 bases, the J end by 4 bases, with 9 bases between. CDR1 SGHAT and CDR2 FQNNGV come from the germline V gene. This CDR3 is CASSFYGGTEAFF. In nucleotides, the CDR3 is TGTGCCAGCAGCTTTTACGGGGGCACTGAAGCTTTCTTT.